One and the same sample provided the 13 T cell receptor beta chains below, sequenced in a study of shared clonotypes between healthy human individuals (dated by TCRdb to 2020 to 2021). The method was the immunoSEQ multiplex PCR assay. TCRdb re-hosts the immuneACCESS table, in-frame sequences only. Its copies lack some clones; in the studies checked, an unresolved V gene accounts for under half of them, and the cause for the rest is not known. This sample holds millions of clones; under 95% were observed only once. Of the sample, over 1.5% falls within the top ten clones. CD8 naive samples consisted of CD45RO-negative cells that were positively selected for CCR7, yielding a CD45RA+CCR7+ population without TemRA cells. Sample: naive CD8+ T cells from PBMCs. The cell subset or site label of this sample denotes: CD45RA+CCR7+. The receptors shown here come from a man between 18 and 35 years old in good health. Some clones in this sample may be carry-over from other donors' samples.

V usage is TRBV27 and J usage is TRBJ2-1; D gene unclear. Germline CDR1 and CDR2: MNHEY and SMNVEV (reference sequence). The ends were cut back, 2 bases at V and 7 bases at J, with 9 bases in the middle. This CDR3 contains 13 residues. Here the CDR3 DNA reads TGTGCCAGCAGTTTAAACACCCCTAATGAGCAGTTCTTC. Translation gives CASSLNTPNEQFF.

J is TRBJ2-7 and V is TRBV6-1; D gene ambiguous. This CDR3 has 12 amino acids. Between the trimmed V and J ends, which lost 7 bases and 3 bases, there was a span of 10 bases. CDR1 MNHNS and CDR2 SASEGT come from the germline V gene. This CDR3 is CASKAVDYEQYF. In nucleotides, the CDR3 is TGTGCCAGCAAGGCAGTAGACTACGAGCAGTACTTC.

Of note for this clone: Other DNA sequences from this sample encode an identical CDR3 as well. The chain employs TRBV7-9 and TRBJ2-7; no clear D. The V gene's germline CDR1 is SEHNR and CDR2 FQNEAQ (reference sequence). The CDR3 has 13 residues. V was shortened by 5 bases and J by 1 base, with 9 bases between the two germline ends. The CDR3 is CASSLAASYEQYF. For the CDR3, the DNA is TGTGCCAGCAGCCTCGCGGCATCCTACGAGCAGTACTTC.

V gene TRBV5-1 combines with J gene TRBJ1-3; 9 bases are a match to TRBD1. Germline values: CDR1 SGHRS, CDR2 YFSETQ. The CDR3 contains 16 residues. Germline trimming cut 4 bases from V and 0 bases from J; bases unmatched to any gene: 5. CDR3 in amino acids: CASSLQGADSGNTIYF. DNA for the CDR3: TGCGCCAGCAGCCTACAGGGGGCCGACTCTGGAAACACCATATATTTT.

The chain has TRBV27 and TRBJ2-1; D possibly uses TRBD1 or TRBD2 (5 bases each). Trimming took off 5 bases at V and 4 bases at J, with 9 bases between the two ends. This CDR3 has 13 amino acids. Germline-derived CDR1 and CDR2 are MNHEY and SMNVEV (reference sequence). In DNA, the CDR3 is TGTGCCAGCAGTCGGGGCGGATACAATGAGCAGTTCTTC. Protein sequence: CASSRGGYNEQFF.

This chain joins TRBV19 and TRBJ2-7; 8 bases fit TRBD1. The CDR3 extends over 16 amino acids. V lost 5 bases, J lost 3 bases, and 12 bases stayed unmatched. Germline-derived CDR1 and CDR2 are LNHDA and SQIVND (reference sequence). The CDR3 loop reads CASSDRSGGFNYEQYF. The CDR3 bases are TGTGCCAGTAGTGATAGGTCAGGGGGCTTCAACTACGAGCAGTACTTC.

The J gene is TRBJ2-7, the V gene TRBV14; 8 positions match TRBD1. From germline, CDR1 is SGHDN and CDR2 FVKESK. The V segment lost 1 base and the J segment 3 bases; nucleotides outside the gene matches: 5. The CDR3 sequence is 15 residues long. CDR3 DNA: TGTGCCAGCAGCCAAGGTCGGGGGACAGGCTACGAGCAGTACTTC. Its translation is CASSQGRGTGYEQYF. Together with reference TRBV14 and TRBJ2-7, the CDR3 gives the full variable domain: EAGVTQFPSHSVIEKGQTVTLRCDPISGHDNLYWYRRVMGKEIKFLLHFVKESKQDESGMPNNRFLAERTGGTYSTLKVQPAELEDSGVYFCASSQGRGTGYEQYFGPGTRLTVT.

This clone has just one count. The chain combines TRBV7-9 with TRBJ2-1, with 13 bases lining up with TRBD2. CDR1 is SEHNR and CDR2 is FQNEAQ in the germline V gene (reference sequence). The CDR3 is made up of 14 amino acids. The junction had 4 bases not matched to a gene; V was cut back by 8 bases and J by 6 bases. The CDR3 region has the DNA TGTGCCAGCCTTCGGACTAGCGGGAGCAATGAGCAGTTCTTC. As protein: CASLRTSGSNEQFF.

This chain joins TRBV5-1 and TRBJ2-2; 9 bases align to TRBD1. CDR1 and CDR2 from the germline V gene are SGHRS and YFSETQ. The CDR3 covers 17 residues. V shed 2 bases and J 1 base; nucleotides not matched to a gene: 6. CDR3 sequence: CASSFHWTGENTGELFF. The CDR3 DNA is TGCGCCAGCAGCTTCCATTGGACAGGGGAGAACACCGGGGAGCTGTTTTTT. Supplemented by reference TRBV5-1 and TRBJ2-2, the full variable domain reads KAGVTQTPRYLIKTRGQQVTLSCSPISGHRSVSWYQQTPGQGLQFLFEYFSETQRNKGNFPGRFSGRQFSNSRSEMNVSTLELGDSALYLCASSFHWTGENTGELFFGEGSRLTVL.

The chain carries TRBV27 and TRBJ2-7, with no clear D. This CDR3 region has 14 residues. Trimming removed 7 bases from V and 7 bases from J, with 20 bases in between. Germline-derived CDR1 and CDR2 are MNHEY and SMNVEV (reference sequence). The CDR3 region has the DNA TGTGCCAGCACCTCATCAGCACCTCCTGGTGAGCAGTACTTC. Protein sequence: CASTSSAPPGEQYF.

The rearrangement joins TRBV4-3 to TRBJ1-4, with D possibly TRBD1 on 6 matching bases. CDR3 length: 15 amino acids. The ends were cut back, 5 bases at V and 11 bases at J, with 21 bases in the middle. Per the germline V gene, CDR1 is LGHNA and CDR2 is YSLEER. In nucleotides, the CDR3 is TGCGCCAGCAGCTTGGGGCGGGGGGCGATGGAGAAACTGTTTTTT. It is translated as CASSLGRGAMEKLFF.

This clone was seen only a few times. This rearrangement joins TRBV29-1 to TRBJ1-1; no firm D call. V gave up 5 bases and J gave up 2 bases, with 6 bases separating them. The CDR3 loop spans 11 amino acids. CDR1 and CDR2 (germline): SQVTM, ANQGSEA. CDR3 protein: CSVHINTEAFF. As DNA, the CDR3 is TGCAGCGTTCATATCAACACTGAAGCTTTCTTT.

The chain employs TRBV27 and TRBJ2-7; the match to TRBD2 covers 9 bases. This CDR3 is 16 amino acids long. J gave up 0 bases and V 4 bases, and 7 bases lay outside the gene matches. Looked up from germline, CDR1 is MNHEY and CDR2 is SMNVEV (reference sequence). The CDR3 region has the DNA TGTGCCAGCAGTTGGGGCGGGGGGGCTCCCTCCTACGAGCAGTACTTC. Translating it yields CASSWGGGAPSYEQYF.